These 5 T cell receptor beta chains came from one sample sequenced in a study of cytomegalovirus exposure and HLA in healthy donors. The study ran its PCR with 60 Vbeta and 13 Jbeta primers. Sequenced by immunoSEQ multiplex PCR; TCRdb stores in-frame clones only, minus some. The profile shows about 300,000 clones, approximately 90% of them singletons. Sequenced material: PBMCs. These receptors originate from a man aged 35 to 55 in good health and CMV-seropositive.

The chain combines TRBV2 with TRBJ1-6; TRBD1 matches at 7 bases. V gave up 5 bases and J gave up 9 bases; unmatched junction bases: 7. Germline V lookup: CDR1 SNHLY, CDR2 FYNNEI. The CDR3 extends over 14 amino acids. CDR3 sequence (DNA): TGTGCCAGCAGTCAAACCGCAGGGGGTTCACCCCTCCACTTT. Translation: CASSQTAGGSPLHF.

This clone was seen just once. The chain recombines TRBV7-2 with TRBJ2-7; a possible D gene is TRBD2 (6 bases). The CDR3 runs 16 residues. CDR1 and CDR2 (germline): SGHTA, FQGNSA. The V end was cut by 5 bases, the J end by 0 bases, with 17 bases between. The chain's CDR3 is CASSLGLSSVSYEQYF. For the CDR3, the DNA is TGTGCCAGCAGCCTAGGCCTATCTAGCGTCTCCTACGAGCAGTACTTC. Full variable domain (remainder filled in from reference TRBV7-2 and TRBJ2-7): GAGVSQSPSNKVTEKGKDVELRCDPISGHTALYWYRQSLGQGLEFLIYFQGNSAPDKSGLPSDRFSAERTGGSVSTLTIQRTQQEDSAVYLCASSLGLSSVSYEQYFGPGTRLTVT.

The CDR3 DNA sequence: TGCGCCAGCAGCTTGGACAGCCCAAGACAAGATACGCAGTATTTT. Its translation is CASSLDSPRQDTQYF. The chain employs TRBV5-1 and TRBJ2-3; D is unclear. This CDR3 has 15 residues. In germline, CDR1 is SGHRS, CDR2 YFSETQ. V lost 0 bases to trimming and J lost 5 bases, with 13 bases between them.

V gene TRBV6-5 combines with J gene TRBJ2-7; 10 nucleotides match TRBD1. In germline, CDR1 is MNHEY, CDR2 SVGAGI. The J segment lost 5 bases and the V segment lost 5 bases, leaving 9 bases of the junction unmatched. The CDR3 spans 15 residues. The CDR3 nucleotides read TGTGCCAGCAGTCAAGACAGGGGGCAATTTAACGAGCAGTACTTC. Protein product: CASSQDRGQFNEQYF.

The chain couples TRBV10-3 to TRBJ2-7, with 8 nucleotides matching TRBD2. Trimming took 3 bases from V and 3 from J; bases not matched to a gene: 7. This CDR3 has 15 residues. The germline V gene encodes CDR1 ENHRY and CDR2 SYGVKD. CDR3 DNA sequence: TGTGCCATCAGTGATGGGACTAGTAGGCTCTACGAGCAGTACTTC. Protein sequence: CAISDGTSRLYEQYF.